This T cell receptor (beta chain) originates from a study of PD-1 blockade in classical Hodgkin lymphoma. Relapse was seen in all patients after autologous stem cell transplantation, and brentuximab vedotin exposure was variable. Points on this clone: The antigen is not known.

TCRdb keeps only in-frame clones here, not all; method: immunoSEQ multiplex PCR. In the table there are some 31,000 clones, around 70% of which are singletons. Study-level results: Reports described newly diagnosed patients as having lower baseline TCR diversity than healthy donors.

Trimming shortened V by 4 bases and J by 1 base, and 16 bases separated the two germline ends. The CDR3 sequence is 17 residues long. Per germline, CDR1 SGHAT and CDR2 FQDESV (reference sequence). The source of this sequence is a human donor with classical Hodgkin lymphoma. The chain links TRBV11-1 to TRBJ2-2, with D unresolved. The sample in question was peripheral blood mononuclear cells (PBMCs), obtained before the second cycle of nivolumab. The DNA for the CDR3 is TGTGCCAGCAGCTCGCGGTTAGGCGGAAAGAACACCGGGGAGCTGTTTTTT. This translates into CASSSRLGGKNTGELFF.